The rows below give T cell receptor beta chains drawn from one sample of a study of patients and donors after allogeneic stem cell transplantation. MiXCR, run by TCRdb on the RT-PCR reads, gives a single entry per CDR3 protein. The sample includes 150,000 to 200,000 distinct CDR3 sequences, approximately 31% seen only once; the top ten take about 3%. The sequenced sample was blood, either unsorted or a sorted T cell fraction (not recorded which). The receptor source for this set is a human donor who was either an allogeneic HSCT recipient or a stem cell or donor lymphocyte infusion donor (not recorded which). It is not recorded whose cells these are; they may come from a transplant donor. CDR3s include the opening cysteine and the closing phenylalanine or tryptophan. D genes are given only for firm matches. Clone size is stated in some rows and not others, as once, few, many or a class when expanded.

j_call d_call clone_size v_call cdr3_nt cdr3_aa
TRBJ2-7 NA NA TRBV5-1 TGCGCCAGCAGCTTATTAGCCGGTACGGGCGAGCAGTACTTC CASSLLAGTGEQYF
TRBJ1-1 NA many TRBV12-3/TRBV12-4 TGCGCCAGCAGCTTGGAAGTGAACACTGAAGCTTTCTTT CASSLEVNTEAFF
TRBJ2-5 TRBD2 few TRBV12-3/TRBV12-4 TGTGCCAGCGCAGACCGACGTAGGGAGGGGGAGACCCAGTACTTC CASADRRREGETQYF
TRBJ2-7 TRBD2 NA TRBV20-1 TGCAGTGCTTCCGCCTCAGGAGCGGGAGTCTTCGAGCAGTACTTC CSASASGAGVFEQYF
TRBJ2-5 TRBD1 few TRBV27 TGTGCCAGCAGTTTCCAGGGGGCGGGAGAGACCCAGTACTTC CASSFQGAGETQYF
TRBJ2-7 TRBD1 NA TRBV12-3/TRBV12-4 TGTGCCAGCAGTCCCGCTACAGGGGTCCCCTACGAGCAGTACTTC CASSPATGVPYEQYF
TRBJ1-2 TRBD1 few TRBV7-9 TGTGCCAGCAGCTTAAGTCGGACAGGGAAGGGCTACACCTTC CASSLSRTGKGYTF
TRBJ2-4 NA NA TRBV18 TGTGCCAGCTCACCACCCGGCTTAGTGACTAGGGCAAACATTCAGTACTTC CASSPPGLVTRANIQYF
TRBJ1-5 TRBD1 many TRBV12-3/TRBV12-4 TGTGCCAGCAGTTTCGGCAGGGGGGGTTATAGCAATCAGCCCCAGCATTTT CASSFGRGGYSNQPQHF
TRBJ1-2 TRBD1 few TRBV18 TGTGCCAGCTCACCAACGGACAGGGGAGGCTATGGCTACACCTTC CASSPTDRGGYGYTF
TRBJ1-3 NA few TRBV11-2 TGTGCCAGCATCCTCCGGCCAGCCTCTGGAAACACCATATATTTT CASILRPASGNTIYF
TRBJ1-5 TRBD1 NA TRBV20-1 TGCAGTGCCGGGGACAGCTATAGCAATCAGCCCCAGCATTTT CSAGDSYSNQPQHF
TRBJ2-7 NA NA TRBV12-3/TRBV12-4 TGTGCCAGCAGTTCCTTAGACCCTCCCTACGAGCAGTACTTC CASSSLDPPYEQYF
TRBJ2-1 NA NA TRBV5-6 TGTGCCAGCAGCTTGTTACCGGGGGCCCAAAACAATGAGCAGTTCTTC CASSLLPGAQNNEQFF
TRBJ2-1 NA NA TRBV6-2/TRBV6-3 TGTGCCAGCAGTTCGACAGGCGCCAAGCAGTTCTTC CASSSTGAKQFF
TRBJ2-7 NA NA TRBV18 TGTGCCAGCTCACCCGCTACCAGGGGATACGAGCAGTACTTC CASSPATRGYEQYF
TRBJ2-5 TRBD1 NA TRBV4-3 TGCGCCAGCAGCCAAGGAAGGACAGGGGGAGGGAAGACCCAGTACTTC CASSQGRTGGGKTQYF
TRBJ2-7 TRBD1 NA TRBV30 TGTGCCTGGGGACAGGGGGCGGTCGAGCAGTACTTC CAWGQGAVEQYF
TRBJ1-5 TRBD1 many TRBV10-3 TGTGCCACCGGGACAGGGGTTTTCCAGCCCCAGCATTTT CATGTGVFQPQHF
TRBJ1-5 NA few TRBV28 TGTGCCAGCAGTCCCTTGTCGAACTACCGGGACACATCCAATCAGCCCCAGCATTTT CASSPLSNYRDTSNQPQHF
TRBJ2-5 TRBD1 NA TRBV3-1 TGTGCCAGCAGCCAAATGGCGACAGGGGGCCTGGTTGGAACCCAGTACTTC CASSQMATGGLVGTQYF
TRBJ1-3 NA NA TRBV20-1 TGCAGTGCTAGAGCAGGTGGAAACACCATATATTTT CSARAGGNTIYF
TRBJ1-5 NA NA TRBV7-2 TGTGCCAGCAGCTTAAGCCGGAACCGACAGCCCCAGCATTTT CASSLSRNRQPQHF
TRBJ1-5 TRBD1 few TRBV19 TGTGCCAGTAGTACCGGACAGGGCACTCAGCCCCAGCATTTT CASSTGQGTQPQHF
TRBJ2-1 NA NA TRBV5-1 TGCGCCAGCAGCTTGGGGCTAGCAGTCGATGAGCAGTTCTTC CASSLGLAVDEQFF
TRBJ1-6 NA few TRBV14 TGTGCCAGCAGCCAAGTTGGAGGGTCAGGGTCACCCCTCCACTTT CASSQVGGSGSPLHF
TRBJ2-3 NA few TRBV7-9 TGTGCCAGCAGCCCCCAACGTCGGCAGTCGGATACGCAGTATTTT CASSPQRRQSDTQYF
TRBJ2-5 TRBD2 few TRBV12-3/TRBV12-4 TGTGCCAGCAGGCTAGCGGGAGGGCAAGAGACCCAGTACTTC CASRLAGGQETQYF
TRBJ2-1 TRBD2 NA TRBV5-4 TGTGCCAGCAGCTTGGAGGGACTAGCGGGAGCCAATGAGCAGTTCTTC CASSLEGLAGANEQFF
TRBJ1-5 NA NA TRBV15 TGTGCCACCGCTCATTTCTTCAGTCAGCCCCAGCATTTT CATAHFFSQPQHF
TRBJ2-1 TRBD1 NA TRBV24-1 TGTGCCACCAGTGGCACAGGACAGGGTTCAGGCAATGAGCAGTTCTTC CATSGTGQGSGNEQFF
TRBJ2-1 NA NA TRBV5-1 TGCGCCAGCAGCTCAGGGGGGGGTTCCCTTAACAATGAGCAGTTCTTC CASSSGGGSLNNEQFF
TRBJ2-3 TRBD2 NA TRBV10-3 TGTGCCACCGCATCGACTAGCGGGACCGATACGCAGTATTTT CATASTSGTDTQYF
TRBJ2-1 TRBD2 NA TRBV25-1 TGTGCCAGCAGTGATCTTTCTAGCGGGAGTTGGAATGAGCAGTTCTTC CASSDLSSGSWNEQFF
TRBJ2-1 TRBD1 NA TRBV20-1 TGCAGTGCCGGGGACAGGGGGCTCTACAATGAGCAGTTCTTC CSAGDRGLYNEQFF
TRBJ1-4 NA NA TRBV25-1 TGTGCCAGCAGTGAAGGGTGGCAGTCGGGTGAAAAACTGTTTTTT CASSEGWQSGEKLFF
TRBJ2-1 NA NA TRBV6-2/TRBV6-3 TGTGCCAGCACCCTACAACGGGGCGGGAACTCCGACAATGAGCAGTTCTTC CASTLQRGGNSDNEQFF
TRBJ1-2 NA many TRBV20-1 TGCAGTGCTAGACCCATCACAGGGTCCTATGGCTACACCTTC CSARPITGSYGYTF
TRBJ1-2 TRBD1 few TRBV7-3 TGTGCCAGCAGCTTAACCAGGGGGACCAGCCCTAACTATGGCTACACCTTC CASSLTRGTSPNYGYTF
TRBJ1-5 NA few TRBV20-1 TGCAGTGTTATAATAGGTAAAAGCAATCAGCCCCAGCATTTT CSVIIGKSNQPQHF
TRBJ2-7 NA few TRBV4-3 TGCGCCAGCAGCCAAGGACAGGATAGCTCCTACGAGCAGTACTTC CASSQGQDSSYEQYF
TRBJ2-1 TRBD2 NA TRBV20-1 TGCAGTGCTGTAGCGGGAGGGCTAACCTACAATGAGCAGTTCTTC CSAVAGGLTYNEQFF
TRBJ1-2 NA NA TRBV12-3/TRBV12-4 TGTGCCAGCAGTTTTGACTATTACTATGGCTACACCTTC CASSFDYYYGYTF
TRBJ2-3 TRBD2 NA TRBV9 TGTGCCAGCAGCCCCCGCCCTGGGACTAGCGGGATTTATACGCAGTATTTT CASSPRPGTSGIYTQYF
TRBJ1-6 NA NA TRBV4-2 TGTGCCAGCAGCCAAGAGGAGGATTCCAATTCACCCCTCCACTTT CASSQEEDSNSPLHF
TRBJ2-1 NA NA TRBV12-3/TRBV12-4 TGTGCCAGCAGTTCTTGGAAAGGAGGGCCGTACAATGAGCAGTTCTTC CASSSWKGGPYNEQFF